Following are 32 T cell receptor beta chains from one sample sequenced in a study of blood T cell repertoires in COVID-19. Some clones are missing from TCRdb's copy, which holds only in-frame ones; the method was immunoSEQ multiplex PCR. Of 87,000 or so clones in the sample, approximately 83% were seen once. What was sequenced was peripheral blood. The receptors stem from a woman aged 70-85 years with acute or convalescent COVID-19.

This chain connects TRBV24-1 to TRBJ1-5, with D possibly TRBD1 on 6 matching bases. Germline CDR1 reads KGHDR; CDR2 reads SFDVKD. The CDR3 is made up of 14 amino acids. Trimming removed 9 bases from V and 4 bases from J, with 15 bases in between. The CDR3 region is CATSEGQLNQPQHF. CDR3 sequence (DNA): TGTGCCACCTCAGAGGGACAACTTAATCAGCCCCAGCATTTT.

CDR3 coding DNA: TGTGCCAGCAGCTTGGATCCCCGGGACGAGCAGTACTTC. It yields the protein CASSLDPRDEQYF. The J gene is TRBJ2-7, the V gene TRBV7-9; no reliable D call. This CDR3 is built from 13 residues. V was shortened by 3 bases and J by 5 bases, with 11 bases between the two germline ends. Germline-derived CDR1 and CDR2 are SEHNR and FQNEAQ (reference sequence).

The CDR3 here is CAWNGERLNSPLHF. Here the CDR3 DNA reads TGTGCCTGGAACGGAGAACGGTTGAATTCACCCCTCCACTTT. This rearrangement joins TRBV30 to TRBJ1-6; D gene uncertain. V lost 4 bases and J lost 7, with 14 bases in between. This CDR3 contains 14 residues. The V gene's germline CDR1 is GTSNPN and CDR2 SVGIG (reference sequence).

CDR3 in DNA: TGTGCCAGCAGCTTAACCGTGACAGACTCTGGAAACACCATATATTTT. It yields the protein CASSLTVTDSGNTIYF. The chain employs TRBV7-9 and TRBJ1-3; tentative D call: TRBD1 (5 bases). Trimming pared 2 bases from V and 0 bases from J, leaving 11 bases between. This CDR3 comprises 16 residues. The germline gives CDR1 SEHNR, CDR2 FQNEAQ (reference sequence).

The J gene is TRBJ1-3, the V gene TRBV28; possibly TRBD1 for D (5 bases). This CDR3 is built from 14 residues. In germline, CDR1 is MDHEN, CDR2 SYDVKM. Trimming took 6 bases from V and 1 from J, leaving 10 bases between them. In DNA, the CDR3 is TGTGCCAGCAGGGTCCAGGGTTCTGGAAACACCATATATTTT. Its protein product is CASRVQGSGNTIYF.

The chain combines TRBV18 with TRBJ2-3; no clear D gene. Trimming took off 2 bases at V and 2 bases at J, with 11 bases between the two ends. In germline, CDR1 is KGHSH, CDR2 LQKENI. This CDR3 has 15 amino acids. The CDR3 nucleotides are TGTGCCAGCTCACCATCTAAGCAGGCCACAGATACGCAGTATTTT. This encodes CASSPSKQATDTQYF.

This clone was observed a few times. V and J are TRBV20-1 and TRBJ1-2; TRBD1 matches 11 bases. Germline trimming cut 7 bases from V and 8 bases from J; bases unmatched to any gene: 3. CDR1 is DFQATT, CDR2 SNEGSKA, per germline (reference sequence). CDR3 length: 11 residues. The DNA for the CDR3 is TGCAGTGTTCGGACAGGGGGCGGCTACACCTTC. Its translation: CSVRTGGGYTF.

This clone was seen a few times. The rearrangement joins TRBV27 to TRBJ1-2; tentative D call: TRBD1 (5 bases). The CDR3 runs to 14 residues. The germline V and J ends were trimmed by 4 bases and 4 bases, with 13 bases remaining between them. Looked up from germline, CDR1 is MNHEY and CDR2 is SMNVEV (reference sequence). CDR3 nucleotide sequence: TGTGCCAGCAGTTCGCACGGGGGTAGCTATGGCTACACCTTC. Encoded protein: CASSSHGGSYGYTF.

This chain uses TRBV7-2 with TRBJ2-1; 15 nucleotides agree with TRBD2. The CDR3 consists of 16 residues. Trimming removed 5 bases from V and 7 bases from J; junction bases left unmatched: 6. The germline CDR1 and CDR2 sequences are SGHTA and FQGNSA. In DNA form, the CDR3 reads TGTGCCAGCAGCCTGAGGACTAGCGGGGGGGCAAATGAGCAGTTCTTC. This codes for CASSLRTSGGANEQFF.

The V gene is TRBV6-5, the J gene TRBJ2-7; 8 bases agree with TRBD1. CDR3 length: 14 amino acids. V lost 5 bases to trimming and J lost 0 bases; unmatched junction nucleotides: 3. Germline V gene lookup returns CDR1 MNHEY and CDR2 SVGAGI. The CDR3 protein is CASSPGQGSYEQYF. CDR3 sequence (DNA): TGTGCCAGCAGTCCAGGACAGGGCTCCTACGAGCAGTACTTC.

V gene TRBV11-2 combines with J gene TRBJ2-5; 8 bases line up with TRBD2. CDR1 and CDR2 (germline): SGHAT, FQNNGV. V dropped 6 bases and J dropped 5; count of bases not matched to a gene: 5. The CDR3 covers 13 residues. The CDR3 here is CASRISGVETQYF. CDR3 DNA sequence: TGTGCCAGCAGAATTAGCGGGGTGGAGACCCAGTACTTC. Full variable domain (missing parts from reference TRBV11-2 and TRBJ2-5): EAGVAQSPRYKIIEKRQSVAFWCNPISGHATLYWYQQILGQGPKLLIQFQNNGVVDDSQLPKDRFSAERLKGVDSTLKIQPAKLEDSAVYLCASRISGVETQYFGPGTRLLVL.

This chain links TRBV12-3 or TRBV12-4 with TRBJ1-4; 8 bases align to TRBD1. The CDR3 is 12 residues long. V was pared by 7 bases and J by 12 bases, with 7 bases of the junction left unmatched. The CDR3 bases are TGTGCCAGCACCAGGACAGGGACGCAACTGTTTTTT. This gives the protein CASTRTGTQLFF.

V usage is TRBV3-1 (or the pseudogene TRBV3-2) and J usage is TRBJ1-1; no clear D gene. Trimming shortened V by 3 bases and J by 4 bases, and 24 bases separated the two germline ends. Germline V gene sequence: CDR1 LGHDT, CDR2 YNNKEL (reference sequence). The CDR3 length is 18 residues. Here the CDR3 reads CASSQASPRRWASTEAFF. CDR3 coding DNA: TGTGCCAGCAGCCAGGCCAGCCCCAGGAGGTGGGCTAGCACTGAAGCTTTCTTT.

The V and J genes are TRBV28 and TRBJ1-6; 7 nucleotides align to TRBD1. The ends lost 4 bases at V and 5 bases at J; junction bases unmatched: 11. The CDR3 sequence is 17 residues long. Germline CDR1 MDHEN, CDR2 SYDVKM. The CDR3: CASSWDSPEEDNSPLHF. The CDR3 DNA is TGTGCCAGCAGTTGGGACAGTCCCGAAGAGGATAATTCACCCCTCCACTTT.

As DNA, the CDR3 is TGCAGCGCCGAATCGGTGACAGACGCAACTAATGAAAAACTGTTTTTT. Translation gives CSAESVTDATNEKLFF. The chain uses TRBV29-1 and TRBJ1-4, with D perhaps matching TRBD1 (5 bases). The CDR3 extends over 16 amino acids. The germline V gene encodes CDR1 SQVTM and CDR2 ANQGSEA. V gave up 7 bases and J gave up 0 bases, with 18 bases separating them.

In its sample, this clone was seen a few times. The genes are TRBV7-2 and TRBJ1-2; D uncertain. The CDR3 has 14 residues. Deletions cut 0 bases from V and 2 bases from J, with 7 bases between. CDR1 is SGHTA, CDR2 FQGNSA, per germline. The CDR3 loop reads CASSLAEVNYGYTF. In DNA, the CDR3 is TGTGCCAGCAGCTTAGCGGAGGTAAACTATGGCTACACCTTC.

This clone was counted a single time. The rearrangement uses TRBV28 and TRBJ1-3; D might be TRBD1 (5 bases). The CDR3 has 17 amino acids. V was trimmed by 7 bases and J by 0 bases, leaving 19 bases between them. The germline V gene encodes CDR1 MDHEN and CDR2 SYDVKM. CDR3 coding DNA: TGTGCCAGCACCCAAGGGGCCGAGTTGTTCTCTGGAAACACCATATATTTT. Protein sequence: CASTQGAELFSGNTIYF.

This chain uses TRBV6-2 or TRBV6-3 with TRBJ2-7; TRBD2 might be the D (5 bases). This CDR3 is built from 16 residues. V gave up 0 bases and J gave up 7 bases, with 19 bases separating them. Germline CDR1 is MNHEY and CDR2 is SVGEGT. CDR3 loop: CASSYSLGLEALEQYF. CDR3 coding DNA: TGTGCCAGCAGTTACTCCCTAGGACTCGAAGCCTTAGAGCAGTACTTC.

This clone was observed a single time. This chain connects TRBV3-1 (or the pseudogene TRBV3-2) to TRBJ1-2, with unresolved D. The CDR3 length is 14 residues. V lost 3 bases to trimming and J lost 9 bases, with 17 bases between them. The germline V gene encodes CDR1 LGHDT and CDR2 YNNKEL (reference sequence). CDR3: CASSHRGRIRSYTF. The CDR3 nucleotides read TGTGCCAGCAGCCATCGCGGCCGGATAAGAAGCTACACCTTC.

This chain connects TRBV12-3 or TRBV12-4 to TRBJ1-2; D is possibly TRBD1 (5 bases). This CDR3 is built from 11 residues. V dropped 3 bases and J dropped 7 bases, with 6 bases sitting between them. The CDR3 sequence is CASSFRGGYTF. DNA of the CDR3: TGTGCCAGCAGTTTTAGGGGTGGCTACACCTTC.

This clone was seen a single time. The CDR3 is CASSPGGTGASPLHF. The DNA of the CDR3 is TGTGCCAGCTCTCCGGGGGGGACAGGGGCTTCACCCCTCCACTTT. The rearrangement joins TRBV6-5 to TRBJ1-6, with 10 bases that match TRBD1. With V trimmed by 8 bases and J by 9 bases, 10 bases remained unmatched. The CDR3 has 15 amino acids. Germline-derived CDR1 and CDR2 are MNHEY and SVGAGI.

This rearrangement joins TRBV10-3 to TRBJ1-5, with D possibly TRBD1 on 6 matching bases. Trimming cost V 3 bases and J 2 bases, with 11 bases left between them. CDR1 and CDR2 (germline): ENHRY, SYGVKD. The CDR3 is 15 amino acids. DNA of the CDR3: TGTGCCATCAGTGAACACAGGGATGGCAATCAGCCCCAGCATTTT. Its translation: CAISEHRDGNQPQHF.

The CDR3 protein is CAWSVLGLRTEENNYGYTF. In DNA, the CDR3 is TGTGCCTGGAGTGTTTTAGGTTTGCGGACAGAGGAAAATAACTATGGCTACACCTTC. This rearrangement joins TRBV30 to TRBJ1-2; possible D gene TRBD1, 6 bases. CDR3 length: 19 residues. Trimming shortened V by 0 bases and J by 1 base, and 24 bases separated the two germline ends. Germline CDR1 GTSNPN, CDR2 SVGIG (reference sequence).

The chain carries TRBV6-1 and TRBJ1-4; D remains unclear. The CDR3 consists of 15 residues. CDR1 and CDR2 from the germline V gene are MNHNS and SASEGT. The V and J ends lost 3 bases and 4 bases respectively, with 12 bases between them. The CDR3 DNA reads TGTGCCAGCAGTGAGCCAGAAGGAGGTAATGAAAAACTGTTTTTT. Encoded protein: CASSEPEGGNEKLFF.

The chain recombines TRBV5-6 with TRBJ1-1; no clear D gene. The CDR3 is 15 amino acids. Trimming stripped 4 bases from V and 0 bases from J, with 13 bases between. Germline CDR1 and CDR2: SGHDT and YYEEEE. The CDR3 protein is CASSGRLFMNTEAFF. The DNA of the CDR3 is TGTGCCAGCAGCGGCCGACTCTTTATGAACACTGAAGCTTTCTTT. Filled out from reference TRBV5-6 and TRBJ1-1, the complete variable domain reads DAGVTQSPTHLIKTRGQQVTLRCSPKSGHDTVSWYQQALGQGPQFIFQYYEEEERQRGNFPDRFSGHQFPNYSSELNVNALLLGDSALYLCASSGRLFMNTEAFFGQGTRLTVV.

The chain carries TRBV5-6 and TRBJ1-2; D may be TRBD1 (5 bases). Trimming took 0 bases from V and 5 from J, leaving 8 bases between them. The length of the CDR3 is 13 residues. Germline CDR1 reads SGHDT; CDR2 reads YYEEEE. The CDR3 DNA sequence: TGTGCCAGCAGCTTGGTGGGGGGATATGGCTACACCTTC. This sequence encodes CASSLVGGYGYTF.

This chain joins TRBV7-2 and TRBJ1-4; TRBD1 might be the D (5 bases). CDR3 size: 16 residues. Germline V gene data show CDR1 as SGHTA and CDR2 as FQGNSA. V was shortened by 6 bases and J by 0 bases, with 14 bases between the two germline ends. This chain's CDR3 is CASRETPQATNEKLFF. The CDR3, as DNA: TGTGCCAGCAGGGAGACCCCACAGGCAACTAATGAAAAACTGTTTTTT.

The chain uses TRBV7-2 and TRBJ1-3; no definite D call. V was pared by 2 bases and J by 4 bases, with 6 bases between. Germline V lookup: CDR1 SGHTA, CDR2 FQGNSA. There are 13 residues in the CDR3. The DNA for the CDR3 is TGTGCCAGCAGCTTATCAGTGGGAAACACCATATATTTT. Amino acids: CASSLSVGNTIYF.

The gene calls are TRBV18 and TRBJ2-4; possible D gene TRBD2, 6 bases. The CDR3 consists of 14 residues. V lost 0 bases and J lost 6, with 9 bases in between. Germline V gives CDR1 KGHSH, CDR2 LQKENI. This chain's CDR3 is CASSPPGGSNIQYF. The CDR3 region has the DNA TGTGCCAGCTCACCACCGGGGGGTTCAAACATTCAGTACTTC.

The chain has TRBV5-1 and TRBJ2-7, with D unresolved. CDR1 is SGHRS, CDR2 YFSETQ, per germline. Trimming cost V 0 bases and J 0 bases, with 13 bases left between them. There are 16 residues in the CDR3. As DNA, the CDR3 is TGCGCCAGCAGCTTGGCCTCAGGTGCTACCTCCTACGAGCAGTACTTC. It translates to CASSLASGATSYEQYF.

The chain carries TRBV30 and TRBJ1-6; no clear D gene. V lost 3 bases to trimming and J lost 7 bases, with 10 bases between them. CDR1 is GTSNPN and CDR2 is SVGIG in the germline V gene (reference sequence). The CDR3 is 13 amino acids. The CDR3 loop reads CAWSEGGNSPLHF. Here the CDR3 DNA reads TGTGCCTGGAGCGAGGGAGGAAATTCACCCCTCCACTTT.

Comments on this clone: Other nucleotide sequences from this sample produce the same CDR3. This chain links TRBV3-1 (or the pseudogene TRBV3-2) with TRBJ1-1, with D uncertain. CDR3 length equals 12 residues. Germline-derived CDR1 and CDR2 are LGHDT and YNNKEL (reference sequence). The V and J ends lost 6 bases and 5 bases respectively, with 10 bases between them. CDR3 nucleotides: TGTGCCAGCAGTCTGAGGCTTACTGAAGCTTTCTTT. It is translated as CASSLRLTEAFF.